The next 20 T cell receptor beta chains were all read from a single sample in a study of shared clonotypes between healthy human individuals. Assay: immunoSEQ multiplex PCR; the TCRdb copy retains only in-frame clones and omits some. The table shows over a million clones, with around 78% occurring only once. Source material: memory CD4+ T cells from PBMCs. Stated subset: CD45RA-negative fraction. All receptors come from a man between 18 and 35 years old in good health. Some clones in this sample may be carry-over from other donors' samples.

This clone was detected ten times or more. This chain connects TRBV7-2 to TRBJ2-7; D remains ambiguous. The ends were cut back, 5 bases at V and 3 bases at J, with 11 bases in the middle. The germline V gene encodes CDR1 SGHTA and CDR2 FQGNSA. This CDR3 region has 13 residues. Here the CDR3 DNA reads TGTGCCAGCAGCCTAACCCCGGGCTACGAGCAGTACTTC. Protein: CASSLTPGYEQYF. The whole variable domain, remainder taken from reference TRBV7-2 and TRBJ2-7, is GAGVSQSPSNKVTEKGKDVELRCDPISGHTALYWYRQSLGQGLEFLIYFQGNSAPDKSGLPSDRFSAERTGGSVSTLTIQRTQQEDSAVYLCASSLTPGYEQYFGPGTRLTVT.

DNA for the CDR3: TGTGCCAGCAGCCGACGAGCGACGGGCGAGCAGTACTTC. This sequence encodes CASSRRATGEQYF. The genes are TRBV14 and TRBJ2-7; D ambiguous. Germline V gene data show CDR1 as SGHDN and CDR2 as FVKESK. Trimming removed 4 bases from V and 6 bases from J, with 13 bases in between. This CDR3 is built from 13 residues.

The rearrangement joins TRBV5-1 to TRBJ2-2; D is unclear. This CDR3 is 17 amino acids long. The ends were cut back, 5 bases at V and 5 bases at J, with 22 bases in the middle. From germline, CDR1 is SGHRS and CDR2 YFSETQ. The CDR3 sequence: CASRRTSPSASTGELFF. CDR3 nucleotides: TGCGCCAGCAGACGGACCTCACCCTCAGCCTCTACCGGGGAGCTGTTTTTT.

The chain links TRBV6-1 to TRBJ2-5, with D possibly being TRBD1 (6 bases). In germline, CDR1 is MNHNS, CDR2 SASEGT. V was trimmed by 6 bases and J by 7 bases, leaving 21 bases between them. The CDR3 is made up of 15 amino acids. The CDR3 is CASSPRDTQYGTQYF. As DNA, the CDR3 is TGTGCCAGCAGCCCACGGGACACCCAGTACGGGACCCAGTACTTC.

The CDR3 spells CASRWGDTQYF. For the CDR3, the DNA is TGTGCCAGCAGATGGGGAGATACGCAGTATTTT. This chain joins TRBV5-8 and TRBJ2-3; D is ambiguous. The CDR3 consists of 11 residues. V shed 5 bases and J shed 5 bases, with 6 bases lying between them. From germline, CDR1 is SGHTS and CDR2 YDEGEE.

This chain links TRBV11-2 with TRBJ2-3, with 9 bases aligning to TRBD2. Germline assignment: CDR1 SGHAT and CDR2 FQNNGV. Trimming removed 3 bases from V and 2 bases from J; junction bases left unmatched: 9. The CDR3 is 17 amino acids. For the CDR3, the DNA is TGTGCCAGCAGCTTTAGGGTAGGCGGGAGGGCCACAGATACGCAGTATTTT. This encodes CASSFRVGGRATDTQYF.

This clone was counted ten times or more. The J gene is TRBJ1-2, the V gene TRBV27, with a weak D call TRBD1 (5 bases). The germline gives CDR1 MNHEY, CDR2 SMNVEV (reference sequence). The V end lost 2 bases, the J end lost 4 bases, and 20 bases lay between the germline ends. The CDR3 contains 17 residues. The CDR3 region is CASSLAVLPGDPYGYTF. The CDR3 DNA is TGTGCCAGCAGTTTAGCCGTTCTTCCGGGGGATCCCTATGGCTACACCTTC.

The V and J genes are TRBV7-3 and TRBJ2-3, with 7 bases lining up with TRBD2. The junction had 8 bases not matched to a gene; V was cut back by 5 bases and J by 0 bases. The CDR3 covers 16 residues. Per the germline V gene, CDR1 is SGHTA and CDR2 is FQGTGA. The CDR3 here is CASSPTGGESTDTQYF. The CDR3 DNA sequence: TGTGCCAGCAGCCCCACGGGGGGAGAGAGCACAGATACGCAGTATTTT.

The chain is built from TRBV5-1 and TRBJ2-5; D is unclear. V was clipped by 5 bases and J by 4 bases, with 9 bases between them. This CDR3 contains 12 residues. CDR1 SGHRS and CDR2 YFSETQ come from the germline V gene. Here the CDR3 reads CASRISGETQYF. The CDR3, as DNA: TGCGCCAGCAGAATTTCCGGAGAGACCCAGTACTTC.

The chain is built from TRBV4-1 and TRBJ2-4; either TRBD1 or TRBD2 may supply D (6 bases each). V dropped 0 bases and J dropped 1 base, with 10 bases sitting between them. Looked up from germline, CDR1 is MGHRA and CDR2 is YSYEKL. The CDR3 is 16 amino acids. DNA for the CDR3: TGCGCCAGCAGCCAAGACCGAGGGGGGGCCAAAAACATTCAGTACTTC. Its protein product is CASSQDRGGAKNIQYF.

V and J are TRBV5-4 and TRBJ2-3; TRBD1 agrees at 10 bases. Germline V gene data show CDR1 as SGHNT and CDR2 as YYREEE (reference sequence). After removal of 0 bases from V and 3 bases from J, the junction contained 4 bases not matched to a gene. The CDR3 sequence is 16 residues long. In DNA form, the CDR3 reads TGTGCCAGCAGCTTGGGACAGGGGGCGCGGACAGATACGCAGTATTTT. It encodes CASSLGQGARTDTQYF.

The genes are TRBV10-3 and TRBJ2-7, with D possibly being TRBD1 (5 bases). CDR1 and CDR2 (germline): ENHRY, SYGVKD. CDR3 size: 11 residues. The V end was cut by 3 bases, the J end by 11 bases, with 11 bases between. The CDR3 nucleotides are TGTGCCATCAGTGACCAGACAGTAGAGTACTTC. It codes for CAISDQTVEYF.

This clone came up once. J is TRBJ1-3 and V is TRBV30; the D is unclear. CDR1 and CDR2 from the germline V gene are GTSNPN and SVGIG (reference sequence). With 3 bases removed from V and 0 bases from J, the gap between germline ends came to 12 bases. The CDR3 has 15 residues. The DNA of the CDR3 is TGTGCCTGGAGCCGGGGAATGTTCTCTGGAAACACCATATATTTT. It translates to CAWSRGMFSGNTIYF.

This chain connects TRBV18 to TRBJ2-1, with TRBD2 as a possible D gene (5 bases). The CDR3 consists of 15 residues. CDR1 is KGHSH, CDR2 LQKENI, per germline. Trimming removed 5 bases from V and 6 bases from J, with 17 bases in between. The chain's CDR3 is CASSESSRRLNEQFF. The CDR3 DNA sequence: TGTGCCAGCTCAGAAAGTAGTAGGAGGCTCAATGAGCAGTTCTTC.

The chain joins TRBV7-6 to TRBJ2-3; D gene ambiguous. Germline CDR1 SGHVS, CDR2 FNYEAQ. V lost 1 base and J lost 3, with 5 bases in between. The CDR3 has 13 amino acids. Here the CDR3 reads CASSLEGTDTQYF. The CDR3 nucleotides are TGTGCCAGCAGCTTAGAAGGGACAGATACGCAGTATTTT.

A remark on this clone: Other nucleotide sequences in the sample specify the same CDR3. This chain uses TRBV9 with TRBJ1-1; a possible D gene is TRBD1 (5 bases). The V end lost 2 bases, the J end lost 1 base, and 9 bases lay between the germline ends. This CDR3 is built from 14 residues. Germline V lookup: CDR1 SGDLS, CDR2 YYNGEE. The chain's CDR3 is CASSVQGQNTEAFF. Here the CDR3 DNA reads TGTGCCAGCAGCGTCCAAGGACAGAACACTGAAGCTTTCTTT.

V and J are TRBV29-1 and TRBJ2-7; D perhaps matches TRBD1 (5 bases). Germline V CDR1 and CDR2: SQVTM, ANQGSEA. The CDR3 contains 13 residues. The ends were cut back, 1 base at V and 12 bases at J, with 19 bases in the middle. CDR3 bases: TGCAGCGTTGAAGCCCACCTCACAGGTTCGAGGTACTTC. This translates into CSVEAHLTGSRYF.

This chain uses TRBV27 with TRBJ1-2, with D uncertain. The CDR3 spans 14 residues. Trimming removed 3 bases from V and 4 bases from J, with 12 bases in between. Per the germline V gene, CDR1 is MNHEY and CDR2 is SMNVEV (reference sequence). Here the CDR3 reads CASSFTASGYGYTF. CDR3 bases: TGTGCCAGCAGTTTTACAGCCTCTGGCTATGGCTACACCTTC.

This clone was detected only a few times. The chain couples TRBV7-2 to TRBJ1-2; D perhaps matches TRBD1 (5 bases). This CDR3 contains 14 residues. V gave up 5 bases and J gave up 3 bases, with 13 bases separating them. The V gene's germline CDR1 is SGHTA and CDR2 FQGNSA. The CDR3 coding sequence is TGTGCCAGCAGCCCCCTTCCCAGGGACTATGGCTACACCTTC. It translates to CASSPLPRDYGYTF.

The rearrangement uses TRBV28 and TRBJ1-1, with D possibly TRBD1 on 6 matching bases. V was trimmed by 7 bases and J by 5 bases, leaving 17 bases between them. Germline V gives CDR1 MDHEN, CDR2 SYDVKM. This CDR3 has 14 amino acids. The CDR3 coding sequence is TGTGCCAGCATCCTAGGGGGAGGGAGGACTGAAGCTTTCTTT. Translation: CASILGGGRTEAFF. Full variable domain (remainder filled in from reference TRBV28 and TRBJ1-1): DVKVTQSSRYLVKRTGEKVFLECVQDMDHENMFWYRQDPGLGLRLIYFSYDVKMKEKGDIPEGYSVSREKKERFSLILESASTNQTSMYLCASILGGGRTEAFFGQGTRLTVV.